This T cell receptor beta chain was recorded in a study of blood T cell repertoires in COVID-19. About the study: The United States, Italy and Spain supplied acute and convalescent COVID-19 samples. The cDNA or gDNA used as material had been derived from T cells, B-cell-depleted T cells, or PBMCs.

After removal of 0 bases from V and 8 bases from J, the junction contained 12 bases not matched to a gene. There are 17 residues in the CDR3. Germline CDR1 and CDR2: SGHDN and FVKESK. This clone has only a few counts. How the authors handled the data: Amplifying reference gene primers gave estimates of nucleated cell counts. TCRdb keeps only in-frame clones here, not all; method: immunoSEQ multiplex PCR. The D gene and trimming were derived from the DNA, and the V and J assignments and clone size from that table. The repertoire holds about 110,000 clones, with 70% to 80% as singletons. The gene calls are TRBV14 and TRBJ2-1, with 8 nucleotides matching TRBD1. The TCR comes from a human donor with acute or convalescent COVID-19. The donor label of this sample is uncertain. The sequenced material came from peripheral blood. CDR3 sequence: CASSQDRTGNAWDEQFF. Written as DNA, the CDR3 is TGTGCCAGCAGCCAAGATAGGACAGGGAACGCCTGGGATGAGCAGTTCTTC.